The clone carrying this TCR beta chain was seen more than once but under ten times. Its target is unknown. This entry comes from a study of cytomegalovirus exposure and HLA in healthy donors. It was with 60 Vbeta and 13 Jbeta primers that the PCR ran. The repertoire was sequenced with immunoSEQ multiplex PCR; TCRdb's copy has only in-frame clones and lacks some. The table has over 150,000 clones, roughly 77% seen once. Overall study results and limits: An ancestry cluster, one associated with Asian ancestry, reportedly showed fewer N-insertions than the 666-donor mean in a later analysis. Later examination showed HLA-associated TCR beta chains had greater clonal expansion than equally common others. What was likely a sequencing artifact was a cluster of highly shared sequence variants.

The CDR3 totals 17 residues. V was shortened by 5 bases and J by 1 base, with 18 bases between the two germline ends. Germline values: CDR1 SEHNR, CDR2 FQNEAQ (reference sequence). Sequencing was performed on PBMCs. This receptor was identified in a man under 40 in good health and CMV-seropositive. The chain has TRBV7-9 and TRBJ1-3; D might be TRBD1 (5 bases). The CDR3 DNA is TGTGCCAGCAGCCCAATCAGGGAAACATGGTCTGGAAACACCATATATTTT. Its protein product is CASSPIRETWSGNTIYF.